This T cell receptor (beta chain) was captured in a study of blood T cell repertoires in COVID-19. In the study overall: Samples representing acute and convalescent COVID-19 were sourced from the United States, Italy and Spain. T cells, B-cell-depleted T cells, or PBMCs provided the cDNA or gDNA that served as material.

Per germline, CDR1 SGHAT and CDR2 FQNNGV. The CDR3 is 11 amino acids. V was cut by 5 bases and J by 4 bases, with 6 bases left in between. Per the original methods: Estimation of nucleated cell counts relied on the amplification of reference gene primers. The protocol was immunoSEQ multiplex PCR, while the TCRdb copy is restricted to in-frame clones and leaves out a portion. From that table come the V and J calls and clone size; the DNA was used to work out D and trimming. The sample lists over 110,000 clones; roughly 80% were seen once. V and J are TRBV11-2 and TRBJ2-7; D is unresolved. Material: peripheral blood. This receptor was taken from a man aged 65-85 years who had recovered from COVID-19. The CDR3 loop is CASSGPYEQYF. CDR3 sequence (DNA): TGTGCCAGCAGCGGGCCTTACGAGCAGTACTTC.